What follows is one T cell receptor (beta chain) and its context. The antigen it recognizes is unknown. Qualities for individual bases were not recorded, and no much larger clone is one base off. High-throughput TCR beta sequencing profiled peripheral blood CD8+ and CD4+ T cells from healthy donors, Susac syndrome patients and multiple sclerosis patients. Healthy donors were included as age- and sex-matched controls. Bulk CD8+ and CD4+ T cells were purified by magnetic negative isolation, whereas CD8+ TEMRA cells were enriched by FACS. Blood was collected in EDTA tubes and processed within 24 hours, with PBMCs isolated through density gradient centrifugation. PBMCs intended for TCR sequencing were cryopreserved in liquid nitrogen and were subsequently thawed in a 37 degrees C water bath. A purity of at least 90% was achieved for sorted or isolated CD4+, CD8+ and CD8+ TEMRA cells. Including cysteine and phenylalanine, the CDR3 has 15 amino acids. Only the CDR3 portion is preserved as DNA: 45 bases, with reading frame beginning at the first base. V is trimmed back by 4 bases and J by 2 bases, and the junction contains 5 bases that no gene match accounts for. Based on the germline V gene, the CDR1 and CDR2 sequences are MNHEY and SVGAGI.

RNA was extracted using the RNeasy kit, and roughly 0.45 to 1 microgram was reverse transcribed with random hexamers. TCR beta CDR3 regions were amplified with the immunoSEQ multiplex PCR assay covering 54 Vbeta and 13 Jbeta segments. PCR amplification bias was corrected using a synthetic template baseline for primer optimization and computational correction. Concerning the study's data processing: Only productive sequences were kept, with reads annotated to V, D and J genes according to IMGT and analyzed in immunoSEQ Analyzer. Clonality was computed as one minus Shannon entropy normalized by log2 of the number of productive unique sequences. For each patient and control, public and private clones were evaluated among the 100 most prevalent clones. A clone was defined as Susac-specific if it was absent from the healthy and MS cohorts, from over a thousand published viral clones and from other ImmuneACCESS disease sequences. The public reads were run again by TCRdb, first through fastp at Q25 and then through MiXCR, and only productive beta chains were kept. CDR3 protein duplicates are merged, each entry listing the most common genes and DNA. TCRdb assigned the V and J calls; the authors' analysis was not used. The sample table contains about 110,000 distinct CDR3 sequences; only one count was recorded for about 95% of them. The ten largest account for roughly 0.099% of the sample.

The data derive from a study of CD8 T cells in Susac syndrome (dated by TCRdb to between 2017 and 2020). Notes on the research overall: Repertoire sequencing was used to test whether CD8+ T cell activation and differentiation in Susac syndrome was antigen driven. Here is what the overall study found, with its caveats: The number of individuals in the TCR sequencing and HLA analysis was acknowledged as relatively small.

The sequenced sample was CD4+ T cells from PBMCs. In this chain, TRBV6-5 is recombined with TRBJ1-2, with TRBD1 identical over 9 junction bases. The TCR comes from a human donor in good health. The DNA is TGTGCCAGCAGTTCGACAGGGACAGGGAACTATGGCTACACCTTC. It is translated as CASSSTGTGNYGYTF.